Below are 12 T cell receptor beta chains sequenced from a single sample in a study of blood T cell repertoires in COVID-19. Method: immunoSEQ multiplex PCR; TCRdb's copy keeps in-frame clones and lacks some. The top ten hold over 1% of the sample, which has hundreds of thousands of clones, more than 75% seen once. Sequencing was carried out using peripheral blood. The receptors stem from a man aged 70 or older with acute or convalescent COVID-19.

This chain connects TRBV3-1 (or the pseudogene TRBV3-2) to TRBJ2-7, with 9 bases fitting TRBD1. Trimming at V came to 1 base and at J to 8 bases, leaving 9 bases not matched to a gene. The CDR3 contains 15 residues. The germline gives CDR1 LGHDT, CDR2 YNNKEL (reference sequence). As DNA, the CDR3 is TGTGCCAGCAGCCAAGGGACAGGGGTTCTCGGTAAGCAGTACTTC. This encodes CASSQGTGVLGKQYF.

The chain joins TRBV5-1 to TRBJ1-1, with 8 bases fitting TRBD1. This CDR3 is 14 amino acids long. Looked up from germline, CDR1 is SGHRS and CDR2 is YFSETQ. Unmatched junction bases numbered 5, after V lost 5 bases and J lost 2 bases. The CDR3 is CASRVGTGNTEAFF. The CDR3 DNA reads as TGCGCCAGCAGGGTAGGGACAGGCAACACTGAAGCTTTCTTT. Together with reference TRBV5-1 and TRBJ1-1, the CDR3 gives the full variable domain: KAGVTQTPRYLIKTRGQQVTLSCSPISGHRSVSWYQQTPGQGLQFLFEYFSETQRNKGNFPGRFSGRQFSNSRSEMNVSTLELGDSALYLCASRVGTGNTEAFFGQGTRLTVV.

V and J are TRBV24-1 and TRBJ1-2; D is undetermined. The V and J ends lost 3 bases and 2 bases respectively, with 9 bases between them. CDR3 length: 14 amino acids. Germline values: CDR1 KGHDR, CDR2 SFDVKD. In nucleotides, the CDR3 is TGTGCCACCAGTGATCCCTCGAGGAACTATGGCTACACCTTC. Translated, it gives CATSDPSRNYGYTF.

The rearrangement links TRBV18 to TRBJ1-2; 10 bases are a match to TRBD1. V trimming: 2 bases; J trimming: 5 bases; junction bases outside the gene matches: 2. From germline, CDR1 is KGHSH and CDR2 LQKENI. The CDR3 sequence is 14 residues long. Here the CDR3 reads CASSPSGQGYGYTF. The CDR3 nucleotides are TGTGCCAGCTCACCATCGGGACAGGGGTATGGCTACACCTTC.

The chain combines TRBV3-1 (or the pseudogene TRBV3-2) with TRBJ2-3; D remains ambiguous. The CDR3 totals 14 residues. V was trimmed by 1 base and J by 0 bases, leaving 5 bases between them. CDR1 and CDR2 (germline): LGHDT, YNNKEL (reference sequence). Here the CDR3 reads CASSQARSTDTQYF. CDR3 in DNA: TGTGCCAGCAGCCAAGCGAGGAGCACAGATACGCAGTATTTT.

V gene TRBV7-9 combines with J gene TRBJ2-7, with TRBD2 identical over 7 bases. The CDR3 totals 16 residues. Germline assignment: CDR1 SEHNR and CDR2 FQNEAQ (reference sequence). V lost 5 bases to trimming and J lost 1 base; unmatched junction nucleotides: 11. CDR3 in DNA: TGTGCCAGCAGCCCACACCAGACTAGCCGATCCTACGAGCAGTACTTC. Translating gives CASSPHQTSRSYEQYF.

This clone was detected a few times. The genes are TRBV5-4 and TRBJ1-1, with 7 bases that match TRBD1. The germline V gene encodes CDR1 SGHNT and CDR2 YYREEE (reference sequence). The CDR3 runs to 13 residues. V shed 2 bases, J shed 3 bases, and the junction held 1 base outside the gene matches. The CDR3 loop is CASSLQGYTEAFF. In DNA form, the CDR3 reads TGTGCCAGCAGCTTACAGGGGTACACTGAAGCTTTCTTT.

The genes are TRBV27 and TRBJ2-3; weak D call: TRBD1 (6 bases). Trimming took off 0 bases at V and 5 bases at J, with 12 bases between the two ends. The CDR3 loop spans 15 amino acids. Germline-derived CDR1 and CDR2 are MNHEY and SMNVEV (reference sequence). The CDR3 sequence is CASSLSGQIGDTQYF. The CDR3 DNA is TGTGCCAGCAGTTTATCCGGACAGATTGGAGATACGCAGTATTTT.

This clone was counted only a few times. The V call is TRBV7-9, the J call TRBJ1-1; D unresolved. The ends were cut back, 0 bases at V and 1 base at J, with 3 bases in the middle. The CDR3 is 13 amino acids. CDR1 is SEHNR and CDR2 is FQNEAQ in the germline V gene (reference sequence). In DNA, the CDR3 is TGTGCCAGCAGCTTAGCCAGGAACACTGAAGCTTTCTTT. Translating it yields CASSLARNTEAFF.

This chain links TRBV28 with TRBJ2-2; 8 bases are shared with TRBD1. Germline V gives CDR1 MDHEN, CDR2 SYDVKM. V lost 7 bases and J lost 7; bases outside the gene matches: 11. The CDR3 is 15 amino acids. The CDR3 here is CASKTVDRDNGELFF. The CDR3, as DNA: TGTGCCAGCAAGACCGTGGACAGGGATAACGGGGAGCTGTTTTTT.

This clone appeared a few times. The chain links TRBV14 to TRBJ2-3; 8 bases align to TRBD1. CDR3 size: 13 residues. Germline V gene sequence: CDR1 SGHDN, CDR2 FVKESK. V lost 6 bases and J lost 5; bases outside the gene matches: 4. This CDR3 reads CASRTGAGDTQYF. The CDR3 nucleotides read TGTGCCAGCAGGACAGGGGCTGGAGATACGCAGTATTTT.

The chain uses TRBV6-6 and TRBJ2-7; 9 bases line up with TRBD1. The CDR3 is 12 residues long. V lost 8 bases to trimming and J lost 5 bases; unmatched junction nucleotides: 4. Germline V lookup: CDR1 MNHNY, CDR2 SVGAGI (reference sequence). CDR3 residues: CASGTGSHEQYF. Written as DNA, the CDR3 is TGTGCCAGCGGGACAGGGTCTCACGAGCAGTACTTC.